This T cell receptor (beta chain) was captured by sequencing in a study of CD8 T cells in Susac syndrome. Reverse transcription used roughly 0.45 to 1 ug RNA and random hexamers. TCRdb fed the immunoSEQ multiplex PCR reads into MiXCR, producing one record per CDR3 protein. The sample consists of some 200,000 distinct CDR3 sequences, about 95% of them appearing once. This clonotype was detected a few times. The specimen was CD4+ T cells from PBMCs. The source of this sequence is a human donor in good health.

DNA for the CDR3: TGCAGCGTTGGAGGGGGTTTGGGCTACACCTTC. This translates into CSVGGGLGYTF. This chain uses TRBV29-1 with TRBJ1-2; the D gene is possibly TRBD1 (6 bases). CDR1 and CDR2 (germline): SQVTM, ANQGSEA. The CDR3 contains 11 residues. The V and J ends lost 4 bases and 8 bases respectively, with 11 bases between them.